A selection of T cell receptor beta chains follows, all from one sample in a study of T cell repertoires in cytomegalovirus infection. Antigen specificity for these receptors is unknown. In TCRdb, the reads were re-called with MiXCR into one record per CDR3 protein. The data contain a few hundred thousand distinct CDR3 sequences, roughly 43% of them singletons. Specimen: cultured PBMCs, collected from culture after CMV antigen stimulation. These receptors were obtained from a human donor in good health (CMV status not recorded). Some clones in this sample may be carry-over from other donors' samples. Each CDR3 is given with its conserved first and last residue. Fields, in order: CDR3 protein, CDR3 DNA, J gene, clone size, D gene, V gene. A D gene is named only where the DNA matches it firmly. The listing skips clone size in some rows; elsewhere it reads once, few, many or a size class.

cdr3_aa: CASSPGGLAPWQYF; cdr3_nt: TGTGCCAGCAGCCCAGGCGGGCTAGCTCCATGGCAGTACTTC; j_call: TRBJ2-7; clone_size: -; d_call: -; v_call: TRBV7-2
cdr3_aa: CASSSATGYNQPQHF; cdr3_nt: TGTGCCAGCAGTAGTGCGACAGGCTACAATCAGCCCCAGCATTTT; j_call: TRBJ1-5; clone_size: few; d_call: -; v_call: TRBV6-2/TRBV6-3
cdr3_aa: CASSYGQWNTEAFF; cdr3_nt: TGTGCCAGCAGCTACGGACAGTGGAACACTGAAGCTTTCTTT; j_call: TRBJ1-1; clone_size: few; d_call: -; v_call: TRBV7-2
cdr3_aa: CASSRATSGSVLTNTGELFF; cdr3_nt: TGTGCCAGCAGTCGCGCGACTAGCGGGAGTGTACTTACGAACACCGGGGAGCTGTTTTTT; j_call: TRBJ2-2; clone_size: few; d_call: TRBD2; v_call: TRBV6-2/TRBV6-3
cdr3_aa: CASSVVGETQYF; cdr3_nt: TGTGCCAGCAGCGTTGTGGGAGAGACCCAGTACTTC; j_call: TRBJ2-5; clone_size: -; d_call: -; v_call: TRBV11-2
cdr3_aa: CSALGLAGSNSNTGELFF; cdr3_nt: TGCAGTGCTCTTGGACTAGCGGGGTCTAATTCGAACACCGGGGAGCTGTTTTTT; j_call: TRBJ2-2; clone_size: -; d_call: TRBD2; v_call: TRBV20-1
cdr3_aa: CASTLRGGLYEQYF; cdr3_nt: TGTGCCAGCACCCTAAGGGGGGGGCTCTACGAGCAGTACTTC; j_call: TRBJ2-7; clone_size: -; d_call: -; v_call: TRBV5-6
cdr3_aa: CASSLGWGVNTEAFF; cdr3_nt: TGCGCCAGCAGCTTGGGTTGGGGGGTGAACACTGAAGCTTTCTTT; j_call: TRBJ1-1; clone_size: -; d_call: -; v_call: TRBV5-1
cdr3_aa: CASSLGDILNSYNSPLHF; cdr3_nt: TGTGCCAGCAGCTTGGGGGACATACTTAACTCCTATAATTCACCCCTCCACTTT; j_call: TRBJ1-6; clone_size: -; d_call: -; v_call: TRBV5-5
cdr3_aa: CSARVPGSYEQYF; cdr3_nt: TGCAGTGCTAGAGTACCCGGGTCCTACGAGCAGTACTTC; j_call: TRBJ2-7; clone_size: few; d_call: -; v_call: TRBV20-1
cdr3_aa: CSAIRGSGFREGYTF; cdr3_nt: TGCAGTGCTATTCGAGGATCGGGGTTTCGCGAGGGCTACACCTTC; j_call: TRBJ1-2; clone_size: -; d_call: -; v_call: TRBV20-1
cdr3_aa: CASSEWPWETQYF; cdr3_nt: TGTGCCAGCAGTGAATGGCCGTGGGAGACCCAGTACTTC; j_call: TRBJ2-5; clone_size: few; d_call: -; v_call: TRBV6-1
cdr3_aa: CSAAPGAYYNEQFF; cdr3_nt: TGCAGTGCGGCCCCGGGGGCCTACTACAATGAGCAGTTCTTC; j_call: TRBJ2-1; clone_size: -; d_call: -; v_call: TRBV20-1
cdr3_aa: CASSQEPGSGEQYF; cdr3_nt: TGTGCCAGCAGCCAAGAACCAGGGTCTGGCGAGCAGTACTTC; j_call: TRBJ2-7; clone_size: -; d_call: -; v_call: TRBV4-2
cdr3_aa: CASFRKLGPRTGELFF; cdr3_nt: TGTGCCAGTTTTAGGAAGCTGGGGCCGAGAACCGGGGAGCTGTTTTTT; j_call: TRBJ2-2; clone_size: -; d_call: -; v_call: TRBV19
cdr3_aa: CASSSHRGGTQYF; cdr3_nt: TGTGCCAGCAGTTCCCACAGGGGGGGTACGCAGTATTTT; j_call: TRBJ2-3; clone_size: -; d_call: -; v_call: TRBV27
cdr3_aa: CASSRGRGGGGQQTQYF; cdr3_nt: TGTGCCAGCAGCCGCGGGCGGGGGGGCGGCGGGCAACAGACCCAGTACTTC; j_call: TRBJ2-5; clone_size: -; d_call: TRBD2; v_call: TRBV7-8
cdr3_aa: CASSLDRPGSGTGELFF; cdr3_nt: TGTGCCAGCAGCTTAGATCGGCCGGGATCGGGCACCGGGGAGCTGTTTTTT; j_call: TRBJ2-2; clone_size: few; d_call: -; v_call: TRBV11-2
cdr3_aa: CASDGGSKTEAFF; cdr3_nt: TGTGCCAGCGACGGGGGCTCGAAGACTGAAGCTTTCTTT; j_call: TRBJ1-1; clone_size: once; d_call: -; v_call: TRBV18
cdr3_aa: CASSLEGEGRTEAFF; cdr3_nt: TGTGCCAGCAGCTTAGAGGGGGAGGGCCGTACTGAAGCTTTCTTT; j_call: TRBJ1-1; clone_size: few; d_call: -; v_call: TRBV7-8
cdr3_aa: CASTTRGGVLRPANEKLFF; cdr3_nt: TGTGCCAGCACCACTAGAGGGGGGGTATTGAGGCCAGCTAATGAAAAACTGTTTTTT; j_call: TRBJ1-4; clone_size: few; d_call: -; v_call: TRBV27
cdr3_aa: CASSSRTASSYNEQFF; cdr3_nt: TGTGCCAGCAGCTCCAGGACTGCCAGCTCCTACAATGAGCAGTTCTTC; j_call: TRBJ2-1; clone_size: -; d_call: -; v_call: TRBV11-2
cdr3_aa: CASSQGNRLAGGYEQFF; cdr3_nt: TGTGCCAGCAGCCAAGGGAATCGGCTAGCGGGGGGGTATGAGCAGTTCTTC; j_call: TRBJ2-1; clone_size: -; d_call: TRBD2; v_call: TRBV4-2
cdr3_aa: CATSDTSGGNENEQFF; cdr3_nt: TGTGCCACCAGTGATACTAGCGGGGGAAATGAGAATGAGCAGTTCTTC; j_call: TRBJ2-1; clone_size: -; d_call: TRBD2; v_call: TRBV24-1
cdr3_aa: CASSQVPTPGTDTDTQYF; cdr3_nt: TGCGCCAGCAGCCAAGTCCCCACCCCCGGGACGGACACAGATACGCAGTATTTT; j_call: TRBJ2-3; clone_size: few; d_call: -; v_call: TRBV4-1
cdr3_aa: CASGLGQGYSNQPQHF; cdr3_nt: TGTGCTAGTGGTTTGGGACAGGGTTATAGCAATCAGCCCCAGCATTTT; j_call: TRBJ1-5; clone_size: -; d_call: TRBD1; v_call: TRBV12-5
cdr3_aa: CATSRGEVETQYF; cdr3_nt: TGTGCCACCAGCAGGGGGGAAGTAGAGACCCAGTACTTC; j_call: TRBJ2-5; clone_size: -; d_call: -; v_call: TRBV15
cdr3_aa: CAISPPGANVLTF; cdr3_nt: TGTGCCATCAGTCCCCCCGGGGCCAACGTCCTGACTTTC; j_call: TRBJ2-6; clone_size: few; d_call: -; v_call: TRBV10-3
cdr3_aa: CASSDKTGGRRGYTF; cdr3_nt: TGTGCCAGCAGTGATAAGACCGGTGGCAGGCGGGGCTACACCTTC; j_call: TRBJ1-2; clone_size: -; d_call: -; v_call: TRBV6-1
cdr3_aa: CASSSPPPGRDSNIQYF; cdr3_nt: TGTGCCAGCAGCTCCCCTCCTCCCGGGAGGGACTCGAACATTCAGTACTTC; j_call: TRBJ2-4; clone_size: -; d_call: TRBD2; v_call: TRBV7-4
cdr3_aa: CASSLDAISYNEQFF; cdr3_nt: TGTGCCAGCAGCTTAGATGCGATCTCCTACAATGAGCAGTTCTTC; j_call: TRBJ2-1; clone_size: few; d_call: -; v_call: TRBV11-2
cdr3_aa: CASMIYGANVLTF; cdr3_nt: TGTGCCAGCATGATTTACGGGGCCAACGTCCTGACTTTC; j_call: TRBJ2-6; clone_size: few; d_call: -; v_call: TRBV6-1
cdr3_aa: CSARDPVQSTDTQYF; cdr3_nt: TGCAGTGCTAGAGATCCGGTCCAAAGCACAGATACGCAGTATTTT; j_call: TRBJ2-3; clone_size: -; d_call: -; v_call: TRBV20-1
cdr3_aa: CASSLAWASEQYF; cdr3_nt: TGTGCCAGCAGCTTAGCGTGGGCGAGCGAGCAGTACTTC; j_call: TRBJ2-7; clone_size: few; d_call: -; v_call: TRBV7-2
cdr3_aa: CASSLEGDETQYF; cdr3_nt: TGTGCCAGCAGCTTAGAGGGGGACGAGACCCAGTACTTC; j_call: TRBJ2-5; clone_size: -; d_call: -; v_call: TRBV7-2
cdr3_aa: CASAEGNYGYTF; cdr3_nt: TGTGCCAGCGCGGAGGGCAACTATGGCTACACCTTC; j_call: TRBJ1-2; clone_size: -; d_call: -; v_call: TRBV12-3/TRBV12-4
cdr3_aa: CASSSRTSGSQYNEQFF; cdr3_nt: TGTGCCAGCAGCTCGCGGACTAGCGGGAGCCAATACAATGAGCAGTTCTTC; j_call: TRBJ2-1; clone_size: -; d_call: TRBD2; v_call: TRBV6-2/TRBV6-3
cdr3_aa: CAISEYLEQPQHF; cdr3_nt: TGTGCCATCAGTGAGTACTTGGAGCAGCCCCAGCATTTT; j_call: TRBJ1-5; clone_size: -; d_call: -; v_call: TRBV10-3
cdr3_aa: CASTSNRGSGETQYF; cdr3_nt: TGTGCCAGCACCTCAAACAGGGGGTCGGGAGAGACCCAGTACTTC; j_call: TRBJ2-5; clone_size: -; d_call: TRBD1; v_call: TRBV12-3/TRBV12-4
cdr3_aa: CSARLQREDEQYF; cdr3_nt: TGCAGTGCCCGACTGCAGCGGGAGGACGAGCAGTACTTC; j_call: TRBJ2-7; clone_size: -; d_call: TRBD2; v_call: TRBV20-1
cdr3_aa: CASSPRQGATHEKLFF; cdr3_nt: TGTGCCAGCAGCCCTCGACAGGGGGCGACTCACGAAAAACTGTTTTTT; j_call: TRBJ1-4; clone_size: few; d_call: TRBD1; v_call: TRBV7-6